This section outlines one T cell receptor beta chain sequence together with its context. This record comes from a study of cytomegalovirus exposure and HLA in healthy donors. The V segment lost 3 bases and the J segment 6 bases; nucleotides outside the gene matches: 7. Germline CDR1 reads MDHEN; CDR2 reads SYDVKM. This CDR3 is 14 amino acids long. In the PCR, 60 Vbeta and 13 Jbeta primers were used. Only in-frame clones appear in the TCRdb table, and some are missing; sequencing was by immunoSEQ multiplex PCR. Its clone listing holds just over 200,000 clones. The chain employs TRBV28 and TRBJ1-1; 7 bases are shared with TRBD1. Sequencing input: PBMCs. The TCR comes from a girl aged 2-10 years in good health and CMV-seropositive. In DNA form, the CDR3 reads TGTGCCAGCAGTTTGGTGACAGGGATTGCTGAAGCTTTCTTT. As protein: CASSLVTGIAEAFF.